The following is a T cell receptor beta chain sequence with its context. The target antigen is unknown. These data come from a study of a mutant IDH1 vaccine in newly diagnosed glioma. The overall study: Treated patients showed a male proportion of around 62%, a female proportion of around 38%, and a mean age of about 41 years.

The time point: week 23, last vaccination. All doses held 300 ug of mutant IDH1 20-mer peptide, with topical imiquimod. Sequencing used immunoSEQ multiplex PCR; TCRdb keeps in-frame clones, though not all of them. Among tens of thousands of clones listed, less than 95% were seen once. General study findings and limits: Top-clonotype changes in peripheral T cells seemed unrelated to pseudoprogression. Most patients, approximately 93%, showed vaccine-induced immune responses.

The germline CDR1 and CDR2 sequences are SNHLY and FYNNEI. V lost 1 base, J lost 11 bases, and 8 bases lay in between. This CDR3 comprises 11 residues. The source is a man in his fifties or sixties with glioma. The sample in question was PBMCs, obtained from a glioma patient whose treatment included an IDH1 peptide vaccine. V is TRBV2 and J is TRBJ1-1, with TRBD1 as a possible D gene (5 bases). CDR3 DNA: TGTGCCAGCAGTGAAGGAGGGGTGGCTTTCTTT. This gives the protein CASSEGGVAFF.